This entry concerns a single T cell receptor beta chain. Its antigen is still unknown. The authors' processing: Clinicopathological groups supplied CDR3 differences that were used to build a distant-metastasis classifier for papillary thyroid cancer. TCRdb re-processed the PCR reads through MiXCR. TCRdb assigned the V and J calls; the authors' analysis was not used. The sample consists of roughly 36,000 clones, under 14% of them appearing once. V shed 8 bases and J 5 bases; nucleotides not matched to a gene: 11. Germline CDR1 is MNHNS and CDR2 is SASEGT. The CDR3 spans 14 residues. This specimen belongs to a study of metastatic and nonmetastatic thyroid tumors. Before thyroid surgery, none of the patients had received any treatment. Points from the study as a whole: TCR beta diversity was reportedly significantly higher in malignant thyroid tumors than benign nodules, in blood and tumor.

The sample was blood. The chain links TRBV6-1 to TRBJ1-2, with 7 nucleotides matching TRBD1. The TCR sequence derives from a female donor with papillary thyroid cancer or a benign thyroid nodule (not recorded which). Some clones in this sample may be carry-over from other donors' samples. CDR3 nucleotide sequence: TGTGCCAGCCGGGGGGACAGATTCGCTTATGGCTACACCTTC. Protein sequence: CASRGDRFAYGYTF.